Given below is one TCR beta chain in context. Its antigen is not known. All the donors were Caucasian adults who lived in Nashville, Tennessee. Sequencing was performed with immunoSEQ multiplex PCR; in TCRdb, only in-frame clones are kept and a portion is missing. The sample has about 980,000 clones, around 80% seen once; the top ten hold about 1.5%. The data were taken from a study of shared clonotypes between healthy human individuals. Whole-study context: The cohort had a couple of women and three men, ages 18 to 49. Per-donor plates numbered three CD4 naive, three CD4 memory, two CD8 naive and one CD8 memory.

Germline V lookup: CDR1 SGHTA, CDR2 FQGNSA. CDR3 length: 15 residues. V trimming: 5 bases; J trimming: 4 bases; junction bases outside the gene matches: 9. Findings and caveats of the study: Compared with memory subsets, naive subsets generally had larger estimated richness.

This chain connects TRBV7-2 to TRBJ1-1; TRBD1 matches 8 bases. The sample taken for sequencing was memory CD4+ T cells sorted from blood. Subset defined: CD45RA-negative fraction. This clonotype was sampled from a man between 18 and 35 years old in good health. CDR3 DNA: TGTGCCAGCAGCCGACCGGACAGGGTCGGCACTGAAGCTTTCTTT. This gives the protein CASSRPDRVGTEAFF.